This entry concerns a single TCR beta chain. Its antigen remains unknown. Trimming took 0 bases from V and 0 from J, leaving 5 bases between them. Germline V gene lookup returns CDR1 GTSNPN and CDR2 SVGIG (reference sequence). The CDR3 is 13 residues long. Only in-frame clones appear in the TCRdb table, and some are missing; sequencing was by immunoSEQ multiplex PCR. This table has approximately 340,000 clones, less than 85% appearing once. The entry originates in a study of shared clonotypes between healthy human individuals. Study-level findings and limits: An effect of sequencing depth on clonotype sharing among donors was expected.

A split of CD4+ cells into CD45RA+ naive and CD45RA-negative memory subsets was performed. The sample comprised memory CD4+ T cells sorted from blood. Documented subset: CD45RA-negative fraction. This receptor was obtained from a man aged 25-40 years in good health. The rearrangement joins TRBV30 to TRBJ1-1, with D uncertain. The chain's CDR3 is CAWSVVVNTEAFF. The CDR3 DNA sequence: TGTGCCTGGAGTGTTGTGGTGAACACTGAAGCTTTCTTT.